Below are 24 T cell receptor beta chains sequenced from a single sample in a study of glioma-infiltrating T cells. Using RNA template, CDR3s of TCR alpha and beta were amplified with iRepertoire arm-PCR. TCRdb re-analysed the multiplex PCR reads in MiXCR, keeping a single row per CDR3 protein. This table holds over 120,000 distinct CDR3 sequences, about two fifths found once. Sequencing input: glioma tissue, nonneoplastic brain tissue, or PBMCs (not recorded which). The receptors derive from a human donor with low-grade glioma or glioblastoma, undergoing nonglioma brain surgery, or in good health (not recorded which).

This clonotype was observed a few times. The chain links TRBV6-1 to TRBJ1-6; D possibly corresponds to TRBD1 (6 bases). With 2 bases removed from V and 10 bases from J, the gap between germline ends came to 21 bases. This CDR3 is 17 amino acids long. CDR1 MNHNS and CDR2 SASEGT come from the germline V gene. The CDR3 sequence is CASSETPMGAQQSPLHF. In DNA, the CDR3 is TGTGCCAGCAGTGAAACCCCAATGGGGGCCCAGCAATCACCCCTCCACTTT.

The sample holds a few counts of this clonotype. The gene calls are TRBV27 and TRBJ1-2, with D unclear. Trimming left V 4 bases short and J 3 bases short, with 12 bases between. The length of the CDR3 is 14 residues. CDR1 and CDR2 (germline): MNHEY, SMNVEV (reference sequence). DNA for the CDR3: TGTGCCAGCAGTTGGTCCCGAAGGCACTATGGCTACACCTTC. This encodes CASSWSRRHYGYTF.

Comment on this clonotype: Possible read error: a much larger clone is one base away. The chain recombines TRBV15 with TRBJ1-1, with a weak D call TRBD1 (5 bases). CDR1 and CDR2 from the germline V gene are LNHNV and YYDKDF (reference sequence). The CDR3 is 13 residues long. In DNA, the CDR3 is TGTGCCACCAGCAGAGAAGGCGGGGCTGAAGCTCTCTTT. Translation: CATSREGGAEALF.

The chain joins TRBV6-1 to TRBJ2-7, with unresolved D. From germline, CDR1 is MNHNS and CDR2 SASEGT. The V and J ends lost 6 bases and 7 bases respectively, with 16 bases between them. The CDR3 is 13 amino acids. The CDR3 here is CASRRSGQEEQYF. The CDR3 DNA reads TGTGCCAGCAGGAGGTCCGGTCAGGAGGAGCAGTACTTC.

This clonotype was observed a handful of times. The rearrangement links TRBV4-1 to TRBJ2-1; D might be TRBD1 (5 bases). This CDR3 region has 15 residues. V lost 1 base, J lost 5 bases, and 12 bases lay in between. The germline gives CDR1 MGHRA, CDR2 YSYEKL. The CDR3 nucleotides are TGCGCCAGCAGCCAAGCGGACATGGTACACAATGAGCAGTTCTTC. Amino acid sequence: CASSQADMVHNEQFF.

This clonotype was observed a handful of times. This rearrangement joins TRBV15 to TRBJ2-5; D possibly uses TRBD1 or TRBD2 (5 bases each). Germline-derived CDR1 and CDR2 are LNHNV and YYDKDF (reference sequence). CDR3 size: 15 residues. Trimming cost V 6 bases and J 1 base, with 15 bases left between them. CDR3 bases: TGTGCCACCAGTGGGCGCTGGGGGACCCAAGAGACCCAGTACTTC. This codes for CATSGRWGTQETQYF.

The V call is TRBV20-1, the J call TRBJ1-2; no clear D gene. Germline V CDR1 and CDR2: DFQATT, SNEGSKA (reference sequence). The CDR3 contains 12 residues. DNA for the CDR3: TGCAGCCCGCTGACGGCGAACTATGGCTACACCTTC. It specifies CSPLTANYGYTF.

The gene calls are TRBV2 and TRBJ1-5; D ambiguous. This CDR3 contains 12 residues. Germline V lookup: CDR1 SNHLY, CDR2 FYNNEI. Trimming cost V 4 bases and J 3 bases, with 4 bases left between them. CDR3 in DNA: TGTGCCAGCAGTGCCCCCAATCAGCCCCAGCATTTT. Amino acid sequence: CASSAPNQPQHF.

The rearrangement links TRBV10-3 to TRBJ1-5, with D possibly matching TRBD1 (6 bases). Trimming stripped 3 bases from V and 4 bases from J, with 10 bases between. This CDR3 region has 14 residues. The germline CDR1 and CDR2 sequences are ENHRY and SYGVKD. This CDR3 reads CAISDRGENQPQHF. CDR3 nucleotides: TGTGCCATCAGTGACAGGGGAGAGAATCAGCCCCAGCATTTT.

The chain links TRBV29-1 to TRBJ2-3; D remains unclear. The CDR3 loop spans 11 amino acids. V was pared by 2 bases and J by 6 bases, with 6 bases between. From germline, CDR1 is SQVTM and CDR2 ANQGSEA. This chain's CDR3 is CSVEQSDTQYF. CDR3 nucleotides: TGCAGCGTTGAACAATCCGATACGCAGTATTTT.

This clonotype occurred a few times. The V call is TRBV27, the J call TRBJ1-2; D not certain. The CDR3 is 14 residues long. With 7 bases removed from V and 9 bases from J, the gap between germline ends came to 21 bases. Germline V CDR1 and CDR2: MNHEY, SMNVEV (reference sequence). CDR3: CASTPGYPTFSYTF. As DNA, the CDR3 is TGTGCCAGCACCCCCGGATATCCCACTTTCAGCTACACCTTC.

The table lists this clonotype with many counts. V and J are TRBV27 and TRBJ1-2; D is uncertain. CDR3 size: 13 residues. Trimming took off 5 bases at V and 3 bases at J, with 10 bases between the two ends. Germline CDR1 MNHEY, CDR2 SMNVEV (reference sequence). CDR3 sequence (DNA): TGTGCCAGCAGTCGTACACCTGACTATGGCTACACCTTC. It is translated as CASSRTPDYGYTF.

This clonotype was counted only a few times. V gene TRBV27 combines with J gene TRBJ2-1; no definite D call. The CDR3 has 15 residues. V was cut by 4 bases and J by 0 bases, with 10 bases left in between. CDR1 and CDR2 from the germline V gene are MNHEY and SMNVEV (reference sequence). The CDR3 loop reads CASSSRSTSYNEQFF. The CDR3 coding sequence is TGTGCCAGCAGTTCCCGGAGTACCTCCTACAATGAGCAGTTCTTC.

DNA for the CDR3: TGTGCCAGCAGCTTAGGGGGCACTAATGAAAAACTGTTTTTT. Protein: CASSLGGTNEKLFF. V usage is TRBV7-6 and J usage is TRBJ1-4; possible D gene TRBD1, 5 bases. CDR3 length: 14 residues. Germline V gene sequence: CDR1 SGHVS, CDR2 FNYEAQ. The ends were cut back, 1 base at V and 2 bases at J, with 5 bases in the middle.

V and J are TRBV20-1 and TRBJ2-5; tentatively, D is TRBD1 (5 bases). The ends were cut back, 0 bases at V and 7 bases at J, with 15 bases in the middle. Germline-derived CDR1 and CDR2 are DFQATT and SNEGSKA (reference sequence). The CDR3 loop spans 14 amino acids. The CDR3 protein is CSARDPRQRGTQYF. DNA for the CDR3: TGCAGTGCTAGAGATCCACGGCAAAGGGGGACCCAGTACTTC.

V and J are TRBV12-3 or TRBV12-4 and TRBJ1-5; maybe TRBD1 (6 bases). The CDR3 is 15 residues long. V lost 6 bases, J lost 1 base, and 13 bases lay in between. Written as DNA, the CDR3 is TGTGCCAGCAGGTTACAGGGAACGAGCAATCAGCCCCAGCATTTT. Translation: CASRLQGTSNQPQHF.

The table lists this clonotype with a few counts. The rearrangement uses TRBV4-3 and TRBJ1-2; D is perhaps TRBD1 (6 bases). V was pared by 0 bases and J by 6 bases, with 17 bases between. The CDR3 runs 16 residues. CDR1 is LGHNA and CDR2 is YSLEER in the germline V gene. The CDR3 nucleotides read TGCGCCAGCAGCCAAGAATTCTTTTCGGACAGAAATGGCTACACCTTC. Protein product: CASSQEFFSDRNGYTF.

The chain joins TRBV6-1 to TRBJ1-6; D uncertain. CDR3 length equals 13 residues. V was pared by 6 bases and J by 6 bases, with 9 bases between. Germline CDR1 is MNHNS and CDR2 is SASEGT. CDR3 bases: TGTGCCAGCAGGGCAGATCGTAATTCACCCCTCCACTTT. Translating gives CASRADRNSPLHF.

The J gene is TRBJ2-1, the V gene TRBV20-1, with 7 bases lining up with TRBD2. This CDR3 spans 16 amino acids. Germline CDR1 DFQATT, CDR2 SNEGSKA (reference sequence). J lost 1 base, V lost 5 bases, and 11 bases had no gene match. In DNA, the CDR3 is TGCAGTGCTCCACGGTGGTGGGGGGGGTCCTACAATGAGCAGTTCTTC. Translation gives CSAPRWWGGSYNEQFF.

V usage is TRBV28 and J usage is TRBJ2-3, with 9 positions matching TRBD1. This CDR3 region has 13 residues. Losses at the gene ends were 6 bases for V and 7 bases for J; bases not matched to a gene: 5. Germline values: CDR1 MDHEN, CDR2 SYDVKM. CDR3 loop: CASRQGAWNTQYF. CDR3 DNA: TGTGCCAGCAGACAGGGGGCATGGAATACGCAGTATTTT.

CDR3 residues: CSARDRGTGYTEAFF. DNA of the CDR3: TGCAGTGCTAGAGATCGCGGGACAGGGTACACTGAAGCTTTCTTT. The chain is built from TRBV20-1 and TRBJ1-1; 9 bases are shared with TRBD1. J lost 3 bases, V lost 0 bases, and 5 bases had no gene match. The germline V gene has CDR1 DFQATT and CDR2 SNEGSKA (reference sequence). CDR3 size: 15 residues.

In the case of this clonotype: The junction and the germline gene differ at one end; a read error may be behind it. The gene calls are TRBV28 and TRBJ2-7; D is uncertain. CDR3 length: 11 amino acids. Germline loops: CDR1 MDHEN, CDR2 SYDVKM. The CDR3 region is CASSAQSERYF. The CDR3 bases are TGTGCCAGCAGTGCGCAGAGCGAGCGGTACTTC.

This clonotype was seen a few times. The genes are TRBV5-1 and TRBJ2-7; 7 nucleotides agree with TRBD1. The CDR3 is made up of 15 amino acids. Germline CDR1 and CDR2: SGHRS and YFSETQ. Unmatched junction bases numbered 6, after V lost 0 bases and J lost 3 bases. In nucleotides, the CDR3 is TGCGCCAGCAGCTTGGGGGGGACAGCGGACTACGAGCAGTACTTC. Translated: CASSLGGTADYEQYF. Using reference TRBV5-1 and TRBJ2-7 for the parts outside the CDR3, the full variable domain is KAGVTQTPRYLIKTRGQQVTLSCSPISGHRSVSWYQQTPGQGLQFLFEYFSETQRNKGNFPGRFSGRQFSNSRSEMNVSTLELGDSALYLCASSLGGTADYEQYFGPGTRLTVT.

The CDR3 sequence: CSAPGQGATDTQYF. As DNA, the CDR3 is TGCAGTGCTCCCGGACAGGGGGCCACAGATACGCAGTATTTT. V is TRBV20-1 and J is TRBJ2-3; TRBD1 matches 11 bases. The V and J ends lost 5 bases and 2 bases, in that order; junction bases with no gene match: 3. The CDR3 is made up of 14 amino acids. Germline loops: CDR1 DFQATT, CDR2 SNEGSKA (reference sequence).